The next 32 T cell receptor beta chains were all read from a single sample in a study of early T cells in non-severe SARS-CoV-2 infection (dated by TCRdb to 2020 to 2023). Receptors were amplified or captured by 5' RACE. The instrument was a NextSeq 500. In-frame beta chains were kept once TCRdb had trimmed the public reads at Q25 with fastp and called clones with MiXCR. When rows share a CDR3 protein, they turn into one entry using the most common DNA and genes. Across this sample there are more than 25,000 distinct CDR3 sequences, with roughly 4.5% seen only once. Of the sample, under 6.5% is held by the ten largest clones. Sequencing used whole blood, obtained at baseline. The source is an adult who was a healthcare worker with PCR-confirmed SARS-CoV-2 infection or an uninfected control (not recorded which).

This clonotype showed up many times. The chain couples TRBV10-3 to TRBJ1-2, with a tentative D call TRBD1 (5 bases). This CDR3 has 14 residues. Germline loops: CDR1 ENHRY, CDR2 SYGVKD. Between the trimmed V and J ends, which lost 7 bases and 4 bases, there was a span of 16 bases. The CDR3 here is CAIMRETDSYGYTF. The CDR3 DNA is TGTGCCATCATGAGGGAGACAGATAGCTATGGCTACACCTTC.

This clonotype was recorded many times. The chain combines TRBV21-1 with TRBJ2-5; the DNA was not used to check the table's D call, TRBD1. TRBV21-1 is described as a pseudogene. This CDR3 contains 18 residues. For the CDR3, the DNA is TGTGCCAGCAGCAAAGGTCCCCGTCGGGTCACTGGAAGAGCGACCCAGTACTTC. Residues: CASSKGPRRVTGRATQYF.

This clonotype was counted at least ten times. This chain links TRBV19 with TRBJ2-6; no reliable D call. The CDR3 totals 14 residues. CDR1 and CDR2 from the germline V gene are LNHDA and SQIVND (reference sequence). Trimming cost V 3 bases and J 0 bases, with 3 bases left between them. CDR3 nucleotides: TGTGCCAGTAGTATGAACTCTGGGGCCAACGTCCTGACTTTC. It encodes CASSMNSGANVLTF. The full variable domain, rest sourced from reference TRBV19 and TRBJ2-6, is DGGITQSPKYLFRKEGQNVTLSCEQNLNHDAMYWYRQDPGQGLRLIYYSQIVNDFQKGDIAEGYSVSREKKESFPLTVTSAQKNPTAFYLCASSMNSGANVLTFGAGSRLTVL.

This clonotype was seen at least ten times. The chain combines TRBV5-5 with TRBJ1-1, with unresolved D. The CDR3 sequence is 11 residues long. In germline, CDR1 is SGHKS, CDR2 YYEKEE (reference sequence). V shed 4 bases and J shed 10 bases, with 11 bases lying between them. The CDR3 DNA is TGTGCCAGCAGCCCCGGACCGGGAGCTTTCTTT. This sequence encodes CASSPGPGAFF.

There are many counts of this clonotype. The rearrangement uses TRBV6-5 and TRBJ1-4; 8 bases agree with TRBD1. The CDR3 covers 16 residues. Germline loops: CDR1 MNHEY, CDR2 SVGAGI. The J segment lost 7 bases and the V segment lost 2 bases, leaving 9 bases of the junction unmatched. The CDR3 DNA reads TGTGCCAGCAGTTACGACAGGGGTGGTATGTTTGAAAAACTGTTTTTT. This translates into CASSYDRGGMFEKLFF.

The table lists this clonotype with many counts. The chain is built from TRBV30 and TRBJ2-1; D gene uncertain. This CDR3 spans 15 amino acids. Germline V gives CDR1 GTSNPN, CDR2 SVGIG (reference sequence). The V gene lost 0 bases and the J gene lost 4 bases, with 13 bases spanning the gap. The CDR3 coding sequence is TGTGCCTGGAGTGTACACAGCCCAAATTACAATGAGCAGTTCTTC. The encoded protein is CAWSVHSPNYNEQFF.

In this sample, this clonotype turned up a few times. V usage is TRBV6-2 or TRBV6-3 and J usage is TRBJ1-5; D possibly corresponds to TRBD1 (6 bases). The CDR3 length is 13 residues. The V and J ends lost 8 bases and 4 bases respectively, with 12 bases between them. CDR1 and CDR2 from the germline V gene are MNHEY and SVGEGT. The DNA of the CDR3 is TGTGCCAGCTGCGGGGGCGGGAATCAGCCCCAGCATTTT. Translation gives CASCGGGNQPQHF.

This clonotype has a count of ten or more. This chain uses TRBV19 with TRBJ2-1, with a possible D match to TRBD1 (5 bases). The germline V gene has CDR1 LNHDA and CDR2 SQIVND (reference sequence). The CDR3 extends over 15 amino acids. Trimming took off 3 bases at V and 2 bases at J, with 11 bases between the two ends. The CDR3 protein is CASSIGADPYNEQFF. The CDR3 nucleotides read TGTGCCAGTAGTATTGGGGCCGATCCCTACAATGAGCAGTTCTTC.

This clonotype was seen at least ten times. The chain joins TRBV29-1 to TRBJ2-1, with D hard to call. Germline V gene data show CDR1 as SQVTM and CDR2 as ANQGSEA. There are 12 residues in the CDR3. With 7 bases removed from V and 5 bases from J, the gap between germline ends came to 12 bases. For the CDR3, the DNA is TGCAGCGGCCGGTCCGATAACAATGAGCAGTTCTTC. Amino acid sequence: CSGRSDNNEQFF.

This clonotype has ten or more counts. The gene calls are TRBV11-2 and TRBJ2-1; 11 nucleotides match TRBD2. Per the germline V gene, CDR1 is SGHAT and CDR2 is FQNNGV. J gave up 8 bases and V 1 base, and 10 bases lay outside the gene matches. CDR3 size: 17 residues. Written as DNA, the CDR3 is TGTGCCAGCAGCTTAGGTATACTAGCGGGAGCGGGCCATGAGCAGTTCTTC. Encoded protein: CASSLGILAGAGHEQFF.

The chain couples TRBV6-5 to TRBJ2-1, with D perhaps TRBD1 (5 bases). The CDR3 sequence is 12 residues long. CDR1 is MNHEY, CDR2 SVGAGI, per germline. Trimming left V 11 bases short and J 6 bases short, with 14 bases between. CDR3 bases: TGTGCCTCCCAAGGGGCTTCCAATGAGCAGTTCTTC. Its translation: CASQGASNEQFF.

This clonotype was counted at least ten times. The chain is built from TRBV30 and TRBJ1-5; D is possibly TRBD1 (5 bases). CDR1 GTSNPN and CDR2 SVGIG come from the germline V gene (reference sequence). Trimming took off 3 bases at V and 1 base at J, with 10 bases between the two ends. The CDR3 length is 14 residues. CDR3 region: CAWRGRSSNQPQHF. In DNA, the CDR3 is TGTGCCTGGAGGGGGCGATCAAGCAATCAGCCCCAGCATTTT.

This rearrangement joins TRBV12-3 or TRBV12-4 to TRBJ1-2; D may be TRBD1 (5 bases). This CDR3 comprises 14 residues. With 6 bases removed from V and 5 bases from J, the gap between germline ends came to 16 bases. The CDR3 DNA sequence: TGTGCCAGCAGCCAAGGGGACTCTCCGTATGGCTACACCTTC. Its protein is CASSQGDSPYGYTF.

For the CDR3, the DNA is TGCGCCAGCAGCCAAGGGATTGGTAGCTCCTACGAGCAGTACTTC. This gives the protein CASSQGIGSSYEQYF. This sequence joins TRBV4-3 and TRBJ2-7; D ambiguous. The CDR3 totals 15 residues. V was cut by 1 base and J by 0 bases, with 10 bases left in between. Germline V gene data show CDR1 as LGHNA and CDR2 as YSLEER.

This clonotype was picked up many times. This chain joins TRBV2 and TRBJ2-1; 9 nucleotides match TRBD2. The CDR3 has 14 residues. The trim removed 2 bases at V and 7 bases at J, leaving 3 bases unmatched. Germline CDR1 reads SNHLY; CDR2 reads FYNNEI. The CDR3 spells CASSERLAVNEQFF. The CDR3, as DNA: TGTGCCAGCAGTGAAAGACTAGCGGTTAATGAGCAGTTCTTC.

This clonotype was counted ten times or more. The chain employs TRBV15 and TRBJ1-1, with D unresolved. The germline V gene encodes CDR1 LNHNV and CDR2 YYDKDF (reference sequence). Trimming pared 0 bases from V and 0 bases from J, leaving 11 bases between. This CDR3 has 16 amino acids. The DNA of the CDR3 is TGTGCCACCAGCAGAGACAGGTACAGCCTGAACACTGAAGCTTTCTTT. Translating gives CATSRDRYSLNTEAFF.

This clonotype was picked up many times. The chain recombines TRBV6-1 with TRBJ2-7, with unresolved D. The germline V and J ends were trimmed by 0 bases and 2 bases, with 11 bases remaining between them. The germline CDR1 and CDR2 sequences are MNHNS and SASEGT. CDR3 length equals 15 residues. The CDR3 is CASSEAPTQTYEQYF. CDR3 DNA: TGTGCCAGCAGTGAAGCGCCAACACAGACCTACGAGCAGTACTTC.

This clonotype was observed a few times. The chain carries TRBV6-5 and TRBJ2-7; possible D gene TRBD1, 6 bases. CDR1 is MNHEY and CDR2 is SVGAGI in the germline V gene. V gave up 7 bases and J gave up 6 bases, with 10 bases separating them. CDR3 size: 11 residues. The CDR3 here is CASTDRFEQYF. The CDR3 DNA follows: TGTGCCAGCACTGACAGGTTCGAGCAGTACTTC.

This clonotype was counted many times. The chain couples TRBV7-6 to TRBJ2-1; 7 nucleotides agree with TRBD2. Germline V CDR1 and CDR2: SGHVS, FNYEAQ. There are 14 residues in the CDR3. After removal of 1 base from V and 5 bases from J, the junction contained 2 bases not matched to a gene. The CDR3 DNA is TGTGCCAGCAGCTTAGGACTAGCTAACAATGAGCAGTTCTTC. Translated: CASSLGLANNEQFF.

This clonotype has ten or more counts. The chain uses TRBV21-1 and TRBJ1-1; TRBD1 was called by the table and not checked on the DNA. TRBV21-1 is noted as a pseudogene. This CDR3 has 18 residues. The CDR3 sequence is CASSKAQGTGTGNTEAFF. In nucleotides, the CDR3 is TGTGCCAGCAGCAAAGCTCAGGGGACCGGGACAGGCAACACTGAAGCTTTCTTT.

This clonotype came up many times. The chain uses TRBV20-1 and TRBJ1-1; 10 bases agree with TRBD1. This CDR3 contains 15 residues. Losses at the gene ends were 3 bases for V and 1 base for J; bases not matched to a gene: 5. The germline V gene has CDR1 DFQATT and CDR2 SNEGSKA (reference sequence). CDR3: CSASGQGGPNTEAFF. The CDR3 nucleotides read TGCAGTGCTAGCGGACAGGGGGGGCCGAACACTGAAGCTTTCTTT.

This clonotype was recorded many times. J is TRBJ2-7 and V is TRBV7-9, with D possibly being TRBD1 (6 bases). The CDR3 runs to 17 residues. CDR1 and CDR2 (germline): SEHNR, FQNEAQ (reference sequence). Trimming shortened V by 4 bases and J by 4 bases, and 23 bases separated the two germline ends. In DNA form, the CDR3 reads TGTGCCAGCAGCTCTACTTGGGCAGCAGGGGAAGGGTACGAGCAGTACTTC. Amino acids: CASSSTWAAGEGYEQYF.

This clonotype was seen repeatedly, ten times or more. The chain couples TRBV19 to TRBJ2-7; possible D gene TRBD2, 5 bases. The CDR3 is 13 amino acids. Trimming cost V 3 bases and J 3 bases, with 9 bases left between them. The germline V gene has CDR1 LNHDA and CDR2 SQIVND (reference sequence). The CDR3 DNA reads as TGTGCCAGTAGTATCGGAGAGGGCTACGAGCAGTACTTC. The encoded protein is CASSIGEGYEQYF.

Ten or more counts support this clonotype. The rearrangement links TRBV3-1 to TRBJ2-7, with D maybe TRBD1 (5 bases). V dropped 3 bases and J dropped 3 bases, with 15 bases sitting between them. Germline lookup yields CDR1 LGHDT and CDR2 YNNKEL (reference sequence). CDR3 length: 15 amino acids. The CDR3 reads CASSQNPGSGYEQYF. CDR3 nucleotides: TGTGCCAGCAGCCAGAACCCAGGGTCTGGCTACGAGCAGTACTTC.

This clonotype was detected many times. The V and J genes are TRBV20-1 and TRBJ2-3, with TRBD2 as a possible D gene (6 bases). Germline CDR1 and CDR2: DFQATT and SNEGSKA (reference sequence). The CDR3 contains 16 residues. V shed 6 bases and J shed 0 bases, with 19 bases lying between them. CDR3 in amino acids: CSAQHWGGISTDTQYF. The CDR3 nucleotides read TGCAGTGCCCAGCACTGGGGCGGGATTAGCACAGATACGCAGTATTTT.

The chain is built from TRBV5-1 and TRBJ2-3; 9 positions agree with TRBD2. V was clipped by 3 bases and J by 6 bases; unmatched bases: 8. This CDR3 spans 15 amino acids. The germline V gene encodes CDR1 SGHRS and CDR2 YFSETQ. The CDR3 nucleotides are TGCGCCAGCAGCTCGGTCGCTAGCGGGATCGATACGCAGTATTTT. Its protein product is CASSSVASGIDTQYF. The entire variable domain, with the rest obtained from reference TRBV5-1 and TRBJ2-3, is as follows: KAGVTQTPRYLIKTRGQQVTLSCSPISGHRSVSWYQQTPGQGLQFLFEYFSETQRNKGNFPGRFSGRQFSNSRSEMNVSTLELGDSALYLCASSSVASGIDTQYFGPGTRLTVL.

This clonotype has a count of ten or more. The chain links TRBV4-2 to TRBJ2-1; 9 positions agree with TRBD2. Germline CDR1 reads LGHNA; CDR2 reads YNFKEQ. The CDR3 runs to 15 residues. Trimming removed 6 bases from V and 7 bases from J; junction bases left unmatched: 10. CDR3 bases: TGTGCCAGCAGGACTGGCGGGGGGGCCACAAATGAGCAGTTCTTC. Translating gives CASRTGGGATNEQFF.

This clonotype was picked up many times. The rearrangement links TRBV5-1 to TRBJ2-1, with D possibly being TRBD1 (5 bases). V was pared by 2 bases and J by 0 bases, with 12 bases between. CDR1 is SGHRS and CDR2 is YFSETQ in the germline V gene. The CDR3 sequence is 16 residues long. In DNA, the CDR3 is TGCGCCAGCAGCTTTATGGGGCAAGGCTCCTACAATGAGCAGTTCTTC. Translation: CASSFMGQGSYNEQFF.

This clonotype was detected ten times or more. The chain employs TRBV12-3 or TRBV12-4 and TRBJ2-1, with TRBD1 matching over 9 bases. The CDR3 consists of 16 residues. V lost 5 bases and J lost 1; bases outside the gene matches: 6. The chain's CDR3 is CASSTTGGLSYNEQFF. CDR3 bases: TGTGCCAGCAGTACGACAGGGGGTCTTTCCTACAATGAGCAGTTCTTC.

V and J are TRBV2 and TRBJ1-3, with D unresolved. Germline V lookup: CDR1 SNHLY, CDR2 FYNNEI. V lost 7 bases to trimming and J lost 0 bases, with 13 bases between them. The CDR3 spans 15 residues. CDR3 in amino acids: CASTRVRGSGNTIYF. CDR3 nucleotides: TGTGCCAGCACCCGGGTGAGAGGCTCTGGAAACACCATATATTTT.

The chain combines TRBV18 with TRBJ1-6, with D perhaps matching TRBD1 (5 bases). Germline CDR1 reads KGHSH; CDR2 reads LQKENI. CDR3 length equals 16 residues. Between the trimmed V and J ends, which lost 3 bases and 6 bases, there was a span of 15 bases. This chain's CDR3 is CASSPPGPGPNSPLHF. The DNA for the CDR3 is TGTGCCAGCTCACCGCCGGGCCCAGGGCCTAATTCACCCCTCCACTTT.

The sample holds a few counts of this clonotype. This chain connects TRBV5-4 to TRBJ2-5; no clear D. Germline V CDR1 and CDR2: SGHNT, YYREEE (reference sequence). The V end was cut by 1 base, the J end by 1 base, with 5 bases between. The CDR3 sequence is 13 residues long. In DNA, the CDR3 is TGTGCCAGCAGCTTGATCAGCCAAGAGACCCAGTACTTC. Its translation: CASSLISQETQYF.